This TCR beta chain was recorded in a study of OX40 agonist ivuxolimab in advanced cancers. The assay was immunoSEQ multiplex PCR, and TCRdb's table has in-frame clones only and misses some. The sample holds 30,000 to 45,000 clones; 70% to 85% are singletons and the top ten take 11%. Trimming cost V 0 bases and J 3 bases, with 12 bases left between them. CDR3 length equals 15 residues. The V gene's germline CDR1 is SGDLS and CDR2 YYNGEE. This sequence joins TRBV9 and TRBJ2-5, with TRBD2 as a possible D gene (7 bases). This specimen consisted of CD4+ or CD8+ T cells sorted from blood, obtained in a trial of the OX40 agonist ivuxolimab. The source of this sequence is an adult with an advanced solid tumor such as melanoma, head and neck, liver or kidney cancer. CDR3 coding DNA: TGTGCCAGCAGCGTAGAGGGGGGGGCCGAAGAGACCCAGTACTTC. The encoded protein is CASSVEGGAEETQYF.